The present T cell receptor (beta chain) was sequenced within a study of T cells in women clearing cervical HPV infection. The assay was immunoSEQ multiplex PCR, and TCRdb's table has in-frame clones only and misses some. The sample holds 25,000 to 30,000 clones. About this clone: The CDR3 end falls 3 residues outside the read, so it is completed with the germline J gene.

Losses at the gene ends were 7 bases for V and 4 bases for J; bases not matched to a gene: 5. This CDR3 is built from 13 residues. The genes are TRBV12-3 or TRBV12-4 and TRBJ1-2; TRBD1 matches at 8 bases. Sequencing was performed on blood buffy coat. The clonotype comes from a woman aged 18-70 years with a cervical HPV16 infection that either progressed to CIN3+ or cleared (not recorded which). Partial CDR3 DNA: TGTGCCAGCAACCCCGGACAGGGCTATGGC. It translates to CASNPGQGYG. The complete CDR3 protein is CASNPGQGYGYTF.